This T cell receptor (beta chain) was recorded in a study of T cell repertoires in cytomegalovirus infection. Study information: Well-studied HLA-B-restricted CMV epitopes were used in the study alongside recently identified HLA-C-restricted ones. CMV infection together with matching HLA type was indicated by public TCR beta signatures. Study-level results: There were HLA-C-restricted CMV-specific TCR beta clonotypes dominating the ex vivo response.

TCRdb reprocessed the reads via MiXCR and lists one record per CDR3 protein. The sample carries over 250,000 distinct CDR3 sequences, less than 25% recorded once. About this clonotype: The antigen remains undetermined.

CDR3 length equals 12 residues. Trimming removed 8 bases at V and 4 bases at J, with 12 bases between. Germline assignment: CDR1 MNHEY and CDR2 SVGEGT. The material sequenced was cultured PBMCs, taken from culture after CMV antigen stimulation. This receptor was obtained from a human donor in good health (CMV status not recorded). Some clones in this sample may be carry-over from other donors' samples. The chain has TRBV6-2 or TRBV6-3 and TRBJ2-7; D is unresolved. The CDR3 protein is CASDDGWYEQYF. The DNA of the CDR3 is TGTGCCAGCGACGACGGATGGTACGAGCAGTACTTC.